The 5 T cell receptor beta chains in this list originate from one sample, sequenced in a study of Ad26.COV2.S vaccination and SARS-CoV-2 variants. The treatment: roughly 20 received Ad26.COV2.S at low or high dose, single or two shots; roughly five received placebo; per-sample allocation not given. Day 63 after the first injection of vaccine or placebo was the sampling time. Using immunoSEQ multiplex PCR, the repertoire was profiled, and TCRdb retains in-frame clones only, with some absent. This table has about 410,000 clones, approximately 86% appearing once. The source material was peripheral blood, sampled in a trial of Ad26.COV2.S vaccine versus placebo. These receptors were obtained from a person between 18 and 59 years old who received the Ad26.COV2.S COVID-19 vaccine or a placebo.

CDR3 DNA: TGCGCCAGCAGCTTGGTGAGCGGGGGAAACTACAATGAGCAGTTCTTC. As protein: CASSLVSGGNYNEQFF. This chain links TRBV5-1 with TRBJ2-1, with 8 nucleotides matching TRBD2. Germline lookup yields CDR1 SGHRS and CDR2 YFSETQ. V lost 0 bases, J lost 3 bases, and 5 bases stayed unmatched. The CDR3 is 16 residues long.

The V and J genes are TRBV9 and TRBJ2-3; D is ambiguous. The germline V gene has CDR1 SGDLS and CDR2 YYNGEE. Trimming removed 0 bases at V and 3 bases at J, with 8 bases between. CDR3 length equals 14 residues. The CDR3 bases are TGTGCCAGCAGCGTAGCTGGTACGACAGATACGCAGTATTTT. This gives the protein CASSVAGTTDTQYF. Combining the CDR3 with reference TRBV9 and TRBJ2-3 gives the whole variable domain DSGVTQTPKHLITATGQRVTLRCSPRSGDLSVYWYQQSLDQGLQFLIQYYNGEERAKGNILERFSAQQFPDLHSELNLSSLELGDSALYFCASSVAGTTDTQYFGPGTRLTVL.

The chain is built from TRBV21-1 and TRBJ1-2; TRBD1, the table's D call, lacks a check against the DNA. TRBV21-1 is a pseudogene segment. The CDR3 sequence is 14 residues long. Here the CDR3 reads CASSGRDTLLGYTF. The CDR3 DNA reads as TGTGCCAGCAGCGGCCGGGACACTCTCTTGGGCTACACCTTC.

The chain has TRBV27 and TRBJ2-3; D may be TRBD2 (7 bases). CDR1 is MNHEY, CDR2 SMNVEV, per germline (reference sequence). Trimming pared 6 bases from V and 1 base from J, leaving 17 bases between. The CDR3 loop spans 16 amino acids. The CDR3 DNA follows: TGTGCCAGCAGAAACTTATGGCGGGGGCGCACAGATACGCAGTATTTT. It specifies CASRNLWRGRTDTQYF.

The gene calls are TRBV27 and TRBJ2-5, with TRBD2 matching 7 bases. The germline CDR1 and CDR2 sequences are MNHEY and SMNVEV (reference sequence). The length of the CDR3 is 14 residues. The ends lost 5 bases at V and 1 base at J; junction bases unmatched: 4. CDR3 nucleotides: TGTGCCAGCAGTCTGGGACTAATCCAAGAGACCCAGTACTTC. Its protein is CASSLGLIQETQYF.